This TCR beta chain emerged from a study of cytomegalovirus exposure and HLA in healthy donors. The V end lost 8 bases, the J end lost 8 bases, and 12 bases lay between the germline ends. CDR1 and CDR2 (germline): GTSNPN, SVGIG (reference sequence). The CDR3 has 10 amino acids. Study-wide points: Investigators reported approximately 150 TCR beta chains as tied to cytomegalovirus. Reports indicated that the classifier achieved high specificity and sensitivity in diagnosing cytomegalovirus status.

Worth noting for this clone: What it binds is unknown.

The study ran its PCR with 60 Vbeta and 13 Jbeta primers. Sequencing used immunoSEQ multiplex PCR; TCRdb keeps in-frame clones, though not all of them. The sample includes 250,000 to 350,000 clones, about four fifths of them seen just once. The chain is built from TRBV30 and TRBJ1-2; D gene unclear. The sequenced sample was PBMCs. The receptor's source is a girl aged 2 to 9 in good health and CMV-seronegative. The CDR3 coding sequence is TGTGCCCTTGGACTCGTCGGCTACACCTTC. This gives the protein CALGLVGYTF.